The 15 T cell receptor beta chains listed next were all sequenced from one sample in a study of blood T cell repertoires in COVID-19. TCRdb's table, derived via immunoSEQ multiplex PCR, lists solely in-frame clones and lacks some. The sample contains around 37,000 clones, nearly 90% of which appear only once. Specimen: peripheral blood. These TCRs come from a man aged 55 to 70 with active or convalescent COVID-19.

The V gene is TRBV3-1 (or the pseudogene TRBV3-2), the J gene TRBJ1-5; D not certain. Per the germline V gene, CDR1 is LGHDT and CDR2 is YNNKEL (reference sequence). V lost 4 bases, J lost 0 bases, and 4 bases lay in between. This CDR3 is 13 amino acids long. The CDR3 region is CASSPSSNQPQHF. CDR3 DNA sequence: TGTGCCAGCAGCCCATCTAGCAATCAGCCCCAGCATTTT.

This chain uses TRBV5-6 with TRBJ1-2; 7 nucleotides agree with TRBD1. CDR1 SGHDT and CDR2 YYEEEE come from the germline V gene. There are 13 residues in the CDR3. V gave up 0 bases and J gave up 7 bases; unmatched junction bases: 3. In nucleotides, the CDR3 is TGTGCCAGCAGCTTGGGACAGGGAAGTGGCTACACCTTC. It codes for CASSLGQGSGYTF. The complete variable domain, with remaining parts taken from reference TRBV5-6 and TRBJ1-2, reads DAGVTQSPTHLIKTRGQQVTLRCSPKSGHDTVSWYQQALGQGPQFIFQYYEEEERQRGNFPDRFSGHQFPNYSSELNVNALLLGDSALYLCASSLGQGSGYTFGSGTRLTVV.

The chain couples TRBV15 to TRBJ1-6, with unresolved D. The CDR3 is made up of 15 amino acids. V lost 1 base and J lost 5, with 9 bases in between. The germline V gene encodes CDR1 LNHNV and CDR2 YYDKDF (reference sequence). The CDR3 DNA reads TGTGCCACCAGCAGAGGGCCCGGGGATAATTCACCCCTCCACTTT. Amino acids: CATSRGPGDNSPLHF.

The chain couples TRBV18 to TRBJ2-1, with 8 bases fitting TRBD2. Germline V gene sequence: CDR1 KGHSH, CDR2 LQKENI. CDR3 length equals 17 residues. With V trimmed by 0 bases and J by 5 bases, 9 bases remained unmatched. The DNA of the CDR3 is TGTGCCAGCTCACCACCCTGGGGACTAGTGCGTAACAATGAGCAGTTCTTC. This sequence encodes CASSPPWGLVRNNEQFF.

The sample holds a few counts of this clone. CDR3 protein: CASSDSPGSSYNSPLHF. CDR3 DNA: TGTGCCAGCAGTGACTCCCCCGGGAGCTCCTATAATTCACCCCTCCACTTT. The chain couples TRBV6-4 to TRBJ1-6; D is ambiguous. CDR3 length equals 17 residues. Germline CDR1 reads MRHNA; CDR2 reads SNTAGT. Trimming pared 0 bases from V and 0 bases from J, leaving 9 bases between.

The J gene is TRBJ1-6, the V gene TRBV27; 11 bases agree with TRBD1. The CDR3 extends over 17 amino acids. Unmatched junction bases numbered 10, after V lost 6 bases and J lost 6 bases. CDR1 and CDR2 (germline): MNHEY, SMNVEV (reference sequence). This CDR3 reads CASRYGQGALGNSPLHF. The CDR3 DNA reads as TGTGCCAGCAGATACGGACAGGGGGCGCTTGGTAATTCACCCCTCCACTTT.

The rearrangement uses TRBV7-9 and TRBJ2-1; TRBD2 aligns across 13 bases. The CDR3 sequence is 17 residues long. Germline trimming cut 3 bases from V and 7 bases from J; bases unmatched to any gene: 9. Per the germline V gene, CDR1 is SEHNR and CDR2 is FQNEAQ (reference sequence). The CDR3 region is CASSFRAGTSGKNEQFF. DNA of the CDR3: TGTGCCAGCAGCTTTCGCGCCGGGACTAGCGGGAAAAATGAGCAGTTCTTC. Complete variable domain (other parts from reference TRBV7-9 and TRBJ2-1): DTGVSQNPRHKITKRGQNVTFRCDPISEHNRLYWYRQTLGQGPEFLTYFQNEAQLEKSRLLSDRFSAERPKGSFSTLEIQRTEQGDSAMYLCASSFRAGTSGKNEQFFGPGTRLTVL.

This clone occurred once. The CDR3 nucleotides read TGTGCCAGCAACCCAATCCCCGGTGGGAGGGCCGTAGAGGAGCAGTACTTC. Translation gives CASNPIPGGRAVEEQYF. V and J are TRBV28 and TRBJ2-7; 7 nucleotides align to TRBD2. The V gene end was trimmed by 7 bases and the J gene end by 7 bases; junction bases not matched to a gene: 22. Germline V lookup: CDR1 MDHEN, CDR2 SYDVKM. This CDR3 comprises 17 residues.

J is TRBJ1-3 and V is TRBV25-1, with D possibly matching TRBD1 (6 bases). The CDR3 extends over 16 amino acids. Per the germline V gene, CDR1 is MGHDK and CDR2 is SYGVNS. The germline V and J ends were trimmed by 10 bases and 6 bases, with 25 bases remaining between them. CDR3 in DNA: TGTGCCAACCCCATTACAGGGCTAGAGAGAAAAAACACCATATATTTT. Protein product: CANPITGLERKNTIYF. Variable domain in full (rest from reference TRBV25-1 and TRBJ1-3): EADIYQTPRYLVIGTGKKITLECSQTMGHDKMYWYQQDPGMELHLIHYSYGVNSTEKGDLSSESTVSRIRTEHFPLTLESARPSHTSQYLCANPITGLERKNTIYFGEGSWLTVV.

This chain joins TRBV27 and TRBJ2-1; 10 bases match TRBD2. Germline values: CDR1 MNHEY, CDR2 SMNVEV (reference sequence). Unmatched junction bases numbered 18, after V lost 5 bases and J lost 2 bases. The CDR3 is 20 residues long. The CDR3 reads CASSPPPLTSGNRPYNEQFF. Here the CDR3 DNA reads TGTGCCAGCAGTCCCCCTCCCCTTACTAGCGGGAACCGACCCTACAATGAGCAGTTCTTC.

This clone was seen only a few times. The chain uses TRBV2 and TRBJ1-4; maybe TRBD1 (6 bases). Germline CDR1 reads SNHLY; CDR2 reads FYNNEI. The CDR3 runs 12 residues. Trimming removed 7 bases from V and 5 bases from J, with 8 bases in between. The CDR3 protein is CASNRVNEKLFF. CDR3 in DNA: TGTGCCAGCAACAGGGTCAATGAAAAACTGTTTTTT.

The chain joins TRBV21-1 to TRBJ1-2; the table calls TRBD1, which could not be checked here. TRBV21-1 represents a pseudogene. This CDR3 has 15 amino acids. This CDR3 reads CASSKADRSGYGYTF. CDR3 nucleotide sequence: TGTGCCAGCAGCAAAGCGGACAGGTCCGGCTATGGCTACACCTTC.

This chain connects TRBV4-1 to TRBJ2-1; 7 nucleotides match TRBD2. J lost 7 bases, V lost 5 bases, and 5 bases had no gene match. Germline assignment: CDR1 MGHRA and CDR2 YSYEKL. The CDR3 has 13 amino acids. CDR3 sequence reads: CASSLSGNNEQFF. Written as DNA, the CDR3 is TGCGCCAGCAGCTTAAGCGGGAATAATGAGCAGTTCTTC.

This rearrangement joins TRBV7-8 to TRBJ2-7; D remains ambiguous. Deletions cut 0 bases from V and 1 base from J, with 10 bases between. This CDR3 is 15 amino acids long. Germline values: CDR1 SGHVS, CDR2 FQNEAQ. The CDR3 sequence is CASSLAHTSSYEQYF. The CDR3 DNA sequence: TGTGCCAGCAGCTTAGCACACACGTCATCCTACGAGCAGTACTTC. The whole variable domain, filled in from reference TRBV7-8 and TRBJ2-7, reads GAGVSQSPRYKVAKRGQDVALRCDPISGHVSLFWYQQALGQGPEFLTYFQNEAQLDKSGLPSDRFFAERPEGSVSTLKIQRTQQEDSAVYLCASSLAHTSSYEQYFGPGTRLTVT.

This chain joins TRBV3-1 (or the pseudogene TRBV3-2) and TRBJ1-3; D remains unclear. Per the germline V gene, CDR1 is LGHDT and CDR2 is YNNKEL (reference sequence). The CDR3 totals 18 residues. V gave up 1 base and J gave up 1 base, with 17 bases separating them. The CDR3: CASSQVLSLGASGNTIYF. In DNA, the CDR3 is TGTGCCAGCAGCCAAGTTTTGAGTCTAGGTGCGTCTGGAAACACCATATATTTT.